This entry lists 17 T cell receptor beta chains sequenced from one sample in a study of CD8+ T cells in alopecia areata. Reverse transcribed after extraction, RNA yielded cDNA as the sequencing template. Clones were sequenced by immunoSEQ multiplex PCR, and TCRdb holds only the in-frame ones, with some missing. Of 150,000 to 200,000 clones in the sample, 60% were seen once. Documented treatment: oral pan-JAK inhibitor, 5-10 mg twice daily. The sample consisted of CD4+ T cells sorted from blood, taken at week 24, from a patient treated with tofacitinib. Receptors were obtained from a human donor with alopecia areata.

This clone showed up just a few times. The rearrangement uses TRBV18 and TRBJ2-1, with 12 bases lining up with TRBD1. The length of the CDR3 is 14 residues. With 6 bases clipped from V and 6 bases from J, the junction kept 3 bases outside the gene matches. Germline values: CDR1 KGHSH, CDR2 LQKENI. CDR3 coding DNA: TGTGCCAGCTCCCGGGACAGGGGGCTCAATGAGCAGTTCTTC. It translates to CASSRDRGLNEQFF.

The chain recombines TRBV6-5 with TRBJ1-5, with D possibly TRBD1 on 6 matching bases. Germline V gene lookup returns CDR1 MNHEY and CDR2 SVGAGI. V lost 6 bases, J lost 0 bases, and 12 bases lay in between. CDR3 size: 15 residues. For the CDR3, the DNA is TGTGCCAGCAGAGACAGGAAATATAGCAATCAGCCCCAGCATTTT. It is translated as CASRDRKYSNQPQHF.

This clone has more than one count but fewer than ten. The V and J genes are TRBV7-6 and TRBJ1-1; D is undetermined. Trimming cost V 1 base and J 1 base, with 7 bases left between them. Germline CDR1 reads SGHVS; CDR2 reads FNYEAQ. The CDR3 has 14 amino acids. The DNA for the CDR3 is TGTGCCAGCAGCTTAGTTTTGGAGAACACTGAAGCTTTCTTT. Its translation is CASSLVLENTEAFF.

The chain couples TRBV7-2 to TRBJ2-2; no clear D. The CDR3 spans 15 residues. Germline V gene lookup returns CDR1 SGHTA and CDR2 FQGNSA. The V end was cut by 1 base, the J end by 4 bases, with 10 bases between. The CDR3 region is CASSLVPLSTGELFF. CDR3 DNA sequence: TGTGCCAGCAGCTTAGTTCCTCTAAGCACCGGGGAGCTGTTTTTT. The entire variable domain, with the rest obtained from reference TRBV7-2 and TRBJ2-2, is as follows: GAGVSQSPSNKVTEKGKDVELRCDPISGHTALYWYRQSLGQGLEFLIYFQGNSAPDKSGLPSDRFSAERTGGSVSTLTIQRTQQEDSAVYLCASSLVPLSTGELFFGEGSRLTVL.

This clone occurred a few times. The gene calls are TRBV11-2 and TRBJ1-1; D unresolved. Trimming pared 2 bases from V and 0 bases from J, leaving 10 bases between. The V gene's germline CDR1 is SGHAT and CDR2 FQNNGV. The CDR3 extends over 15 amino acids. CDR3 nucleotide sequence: TGTGCCAGCAGCTTACTCCCTGGGTTGAACACTGAAGCTTTCTTT. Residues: CASSLLPGLNTEAFF.

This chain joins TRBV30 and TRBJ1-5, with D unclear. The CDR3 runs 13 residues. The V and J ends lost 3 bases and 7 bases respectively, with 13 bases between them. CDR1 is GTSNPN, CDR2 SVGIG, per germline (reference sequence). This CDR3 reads CAWSAAEGQPQHF. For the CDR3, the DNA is TGTGCCTGGAGCGCAGCGGAGGGCCAGCCCCAGCATTTT.

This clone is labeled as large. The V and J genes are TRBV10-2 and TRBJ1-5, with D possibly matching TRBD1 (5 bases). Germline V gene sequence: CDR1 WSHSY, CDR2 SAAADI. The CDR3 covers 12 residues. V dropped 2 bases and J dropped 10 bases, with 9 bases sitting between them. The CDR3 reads CASSEAQGPQHF. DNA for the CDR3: TGCGCCAGCAGTGAGGCTCAGGGTCCCCAGCATTTT.

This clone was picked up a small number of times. The CDR3 DNA follows: TGCAGCGCCCGGACAGGGGATGAAAAACTGTTTTTT. Amino acid sequence: CSARTGDEKLFF. This chain connects TRBV29-1 to TRBJ1-4, with 9 positions matching TRBD1. Germline CDR1 and CDR2: SQVTM and ANQGSEA. Trimming cost V 7 bases and J 6 bases; bases outside gene matches: 3. The CDR3 has 12 amino acids.

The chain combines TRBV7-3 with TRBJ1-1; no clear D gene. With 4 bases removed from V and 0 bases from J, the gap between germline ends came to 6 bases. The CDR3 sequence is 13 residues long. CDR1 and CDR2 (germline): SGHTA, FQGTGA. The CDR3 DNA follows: TGTGCCAGCAGCTCTCAGATGAACACTGAAGCTTTCTTT. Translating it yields CASSSQMNTEAFF.

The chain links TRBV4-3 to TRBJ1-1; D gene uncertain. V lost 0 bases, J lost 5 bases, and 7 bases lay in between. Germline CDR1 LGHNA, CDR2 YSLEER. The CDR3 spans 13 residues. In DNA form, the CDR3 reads TGCGCCAGCAGCCAAGAGCCGAGGACTGAAGCTTTCTTT. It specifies CASSQEPRTEAFF.

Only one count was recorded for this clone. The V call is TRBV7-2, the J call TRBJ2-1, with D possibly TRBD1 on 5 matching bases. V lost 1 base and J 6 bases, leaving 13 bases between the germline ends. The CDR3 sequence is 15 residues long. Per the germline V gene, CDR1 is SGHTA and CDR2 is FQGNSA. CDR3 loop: CASSLGQGFGNEQFF. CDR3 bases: TGTGCCAGCAGCTTAGGTCAGGGATTTGGCAATGAGCAGTTCTTC.

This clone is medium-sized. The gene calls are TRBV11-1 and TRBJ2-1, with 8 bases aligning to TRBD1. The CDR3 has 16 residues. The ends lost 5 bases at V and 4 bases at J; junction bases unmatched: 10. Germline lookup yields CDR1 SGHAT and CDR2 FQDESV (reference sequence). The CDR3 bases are TGTGCCAGCAGCGGACAGGGTCAACTGCGTTACAATGAGCAGTTCTTC. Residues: CASSGQGQLRYNEQFF.

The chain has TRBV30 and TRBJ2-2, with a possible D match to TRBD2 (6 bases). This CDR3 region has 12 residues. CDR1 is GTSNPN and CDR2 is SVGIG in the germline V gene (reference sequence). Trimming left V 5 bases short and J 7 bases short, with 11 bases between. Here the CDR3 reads CAWAMGGGELFF. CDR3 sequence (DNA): TGTGCCTGGGCAATGGGGGGCGGGGAGCTGTTTTTT.

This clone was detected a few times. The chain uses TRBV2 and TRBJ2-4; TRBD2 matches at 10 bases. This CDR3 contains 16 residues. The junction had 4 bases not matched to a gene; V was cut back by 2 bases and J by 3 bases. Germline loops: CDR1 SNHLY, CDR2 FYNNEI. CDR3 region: CASSETTSGVKNIQYF. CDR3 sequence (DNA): TGTGCCAGCAGTGAAACCACTAGCGGGGTCAAAAACATTCAGTACTTC.

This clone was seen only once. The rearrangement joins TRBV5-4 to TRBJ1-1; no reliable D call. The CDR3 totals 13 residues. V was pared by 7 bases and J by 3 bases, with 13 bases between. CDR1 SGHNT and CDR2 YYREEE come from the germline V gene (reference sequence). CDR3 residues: CASELVGHTEAFF. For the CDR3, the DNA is TGTGCCAGCGAATTGGTCGGTCACACTGAAGCTTTCTTT.

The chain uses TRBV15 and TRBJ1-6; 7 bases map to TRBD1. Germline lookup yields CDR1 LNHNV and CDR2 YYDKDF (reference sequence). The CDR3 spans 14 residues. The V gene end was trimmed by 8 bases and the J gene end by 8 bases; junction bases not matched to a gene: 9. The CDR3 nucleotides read TGTGCCACCCGGCGGGGACAGCTGGATTCACCCCTCCACTTT. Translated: CATRRGQLDSPLHF.

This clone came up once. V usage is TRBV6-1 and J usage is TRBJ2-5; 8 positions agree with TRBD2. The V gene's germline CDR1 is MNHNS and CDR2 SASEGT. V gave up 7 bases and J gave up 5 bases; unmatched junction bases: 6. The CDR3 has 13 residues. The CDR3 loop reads CASIAGGFETQYF. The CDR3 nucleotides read TGTGCCAGCATCGCGGGGGGCTTTGAGACCCAGTACTTC.